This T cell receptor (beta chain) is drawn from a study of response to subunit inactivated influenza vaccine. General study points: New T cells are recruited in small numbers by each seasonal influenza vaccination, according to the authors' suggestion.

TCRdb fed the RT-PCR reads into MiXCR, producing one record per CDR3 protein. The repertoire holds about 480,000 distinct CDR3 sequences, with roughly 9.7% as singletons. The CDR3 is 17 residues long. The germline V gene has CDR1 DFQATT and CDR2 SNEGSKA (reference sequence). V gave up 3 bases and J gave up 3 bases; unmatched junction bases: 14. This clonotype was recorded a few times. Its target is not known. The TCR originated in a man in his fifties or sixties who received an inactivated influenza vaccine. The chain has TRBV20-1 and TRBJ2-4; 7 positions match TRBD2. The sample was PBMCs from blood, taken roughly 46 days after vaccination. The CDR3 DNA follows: TGCAGTGCTAGTGTCCGGGGCGGGAGATCCGGCAAAAACATTCAGTACTTC. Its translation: CSASVRGGRSGKNIQYF.